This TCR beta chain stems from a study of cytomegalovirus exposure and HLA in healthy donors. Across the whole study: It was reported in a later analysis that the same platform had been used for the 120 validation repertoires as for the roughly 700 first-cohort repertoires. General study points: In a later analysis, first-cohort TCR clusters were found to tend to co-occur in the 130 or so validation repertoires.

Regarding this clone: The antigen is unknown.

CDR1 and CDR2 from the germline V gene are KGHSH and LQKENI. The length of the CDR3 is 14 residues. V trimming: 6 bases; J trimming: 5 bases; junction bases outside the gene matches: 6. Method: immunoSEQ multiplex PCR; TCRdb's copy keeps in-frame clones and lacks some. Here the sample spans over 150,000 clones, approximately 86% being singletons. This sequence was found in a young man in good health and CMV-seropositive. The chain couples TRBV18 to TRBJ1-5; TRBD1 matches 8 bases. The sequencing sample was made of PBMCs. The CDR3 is CASSFGQGHQPQHF. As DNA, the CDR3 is TGTGCCAGCTCCTTCGGACAGGGCCATCAGCCCCAGCATTTT.